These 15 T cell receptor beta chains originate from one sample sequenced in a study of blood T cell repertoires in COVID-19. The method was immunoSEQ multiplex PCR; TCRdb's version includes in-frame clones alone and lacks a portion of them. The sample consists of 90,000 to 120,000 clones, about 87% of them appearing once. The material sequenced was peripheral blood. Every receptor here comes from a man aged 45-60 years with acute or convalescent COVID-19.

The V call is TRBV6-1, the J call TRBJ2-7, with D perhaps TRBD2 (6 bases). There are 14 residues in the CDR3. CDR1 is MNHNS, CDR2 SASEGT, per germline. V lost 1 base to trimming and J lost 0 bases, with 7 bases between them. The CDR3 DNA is TGTGCCAGCAGTGAAGTGGGGGGCTCCTACGAGCAGTACTTC. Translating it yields CASSEVGGSYEQYF.

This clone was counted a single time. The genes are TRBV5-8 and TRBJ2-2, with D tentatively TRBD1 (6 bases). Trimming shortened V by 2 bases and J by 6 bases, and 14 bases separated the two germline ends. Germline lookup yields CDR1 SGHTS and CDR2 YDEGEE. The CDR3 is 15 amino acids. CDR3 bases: TGTGCCAGCAGCTTTTCCACGAAGGGGGCCGGGGAGCTGTTTTTT. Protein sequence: CASSFSTKGAGELFF.

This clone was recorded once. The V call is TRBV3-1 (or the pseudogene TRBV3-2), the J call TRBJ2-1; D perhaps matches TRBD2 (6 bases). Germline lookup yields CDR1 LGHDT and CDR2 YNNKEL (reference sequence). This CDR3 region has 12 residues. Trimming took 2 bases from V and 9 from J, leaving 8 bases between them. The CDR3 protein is CASSQPGLEQFF. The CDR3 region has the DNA TGTGCCAGCAGCCAACCGGGACTTGAGCAGTTCTTC.

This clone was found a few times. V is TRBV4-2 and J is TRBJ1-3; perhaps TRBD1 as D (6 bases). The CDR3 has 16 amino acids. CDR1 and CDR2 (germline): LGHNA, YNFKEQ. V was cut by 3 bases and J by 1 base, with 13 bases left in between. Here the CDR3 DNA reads TGTGCCAGCAGCCATGCCGGACAGCGGTCTGGAAACACCATATATTTT. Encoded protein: CASSHAGQRSGNTIYF.

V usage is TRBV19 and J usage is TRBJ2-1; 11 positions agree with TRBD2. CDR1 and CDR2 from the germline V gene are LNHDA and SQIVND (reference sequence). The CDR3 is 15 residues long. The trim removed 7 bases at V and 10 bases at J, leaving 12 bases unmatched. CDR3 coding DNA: TGTGCCAGTAAAGGTACTAGCGGGAGATTCGGGGAGCAGTTCTTC. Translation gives CASKGTSGRFGEQFF. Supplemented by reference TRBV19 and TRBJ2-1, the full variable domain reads DGGITQSPKYLFRKEGQNVTLSCEQNLNHDAMYWYRQDPGQGLRLIYYSQIVNDFQKGDIAEGYSVSREKKESFPLTVTSAQKNPTAFYLCASKGTSGRFGEQFFGPGTRLTVL.

CDR3 nucleotides: TGTGCCAGTAGTACGGGGAGTGGCTATGGCTACACCTTC. This codes for CASSTGSGYGYTF. The chain has TRBV19 and TRBJ1-2; no clear D. This CDR3 is 13 amino acids long. Germline V gene sequence: CDR1 LNHDA, CDR2 SQIVND (reference sequence). V lost 4 bases to trimming and J lost 4 bases, with 10 bases between them.

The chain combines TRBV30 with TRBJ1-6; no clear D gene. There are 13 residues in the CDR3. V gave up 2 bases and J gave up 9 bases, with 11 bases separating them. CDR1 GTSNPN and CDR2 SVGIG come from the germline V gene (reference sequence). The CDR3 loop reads CAWSPTSSSPLHF. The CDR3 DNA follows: TGTGCCTGGAGTCCGACTAGTTCTTCACCCCTCCACTTT.

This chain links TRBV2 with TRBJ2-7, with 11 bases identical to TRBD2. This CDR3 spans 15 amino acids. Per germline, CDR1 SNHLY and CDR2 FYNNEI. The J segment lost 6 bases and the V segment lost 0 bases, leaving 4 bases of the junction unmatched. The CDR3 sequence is CASSEARLAGTEQYF. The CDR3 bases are TGTGCCAGCAGTGAAGCTCGACTAGCGGGGACCGAGCAGTACTTC. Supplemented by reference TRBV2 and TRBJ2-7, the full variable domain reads EPEVTQTPSHQVTQMGQEVILRCVPISNHLYFYWYRQILGQKVEFLVSFYNNEISEKSEIFDDQFSVERPDGSNFTLKIRSTKLEDSAMYFCASSEARLAGTEQYFGPGTRLTVT.

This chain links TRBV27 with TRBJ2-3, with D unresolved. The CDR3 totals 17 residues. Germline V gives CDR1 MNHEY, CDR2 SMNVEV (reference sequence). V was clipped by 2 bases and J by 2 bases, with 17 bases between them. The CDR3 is CASSLGPRRGNTDTQYF. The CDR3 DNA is TGTGCCAGCAGTTTAGGCCCTCGACGAGGAAACACAGATACGCAGTATTTT.

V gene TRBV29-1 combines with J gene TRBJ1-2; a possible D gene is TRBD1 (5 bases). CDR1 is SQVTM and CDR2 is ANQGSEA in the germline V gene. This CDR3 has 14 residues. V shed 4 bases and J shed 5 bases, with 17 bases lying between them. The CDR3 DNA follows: TGCAGCGTTGGCAGGATAGGGGTAGGGTATGGCTACACCTTC. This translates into CSVGRIGVGYGYTF.

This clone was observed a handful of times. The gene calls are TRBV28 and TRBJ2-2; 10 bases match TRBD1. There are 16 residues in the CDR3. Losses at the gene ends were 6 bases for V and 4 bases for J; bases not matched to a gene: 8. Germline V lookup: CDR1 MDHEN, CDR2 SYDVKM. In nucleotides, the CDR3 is TGTGCCAGCAGACCTTGGGGGACAGGGGTCACCGGGGAGCTGTTTTTT. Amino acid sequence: CASRPWGTGVTGELFF.

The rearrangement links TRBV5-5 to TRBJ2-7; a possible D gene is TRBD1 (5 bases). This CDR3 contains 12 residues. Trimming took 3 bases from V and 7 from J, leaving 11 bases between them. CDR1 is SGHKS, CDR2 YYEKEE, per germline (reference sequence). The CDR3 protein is CASSSSGWEQYF. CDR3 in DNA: TGTGCCAGCAGCTCATCAGGGTGGGAGCAGTACTTC. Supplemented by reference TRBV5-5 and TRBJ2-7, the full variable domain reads DAGVTQSPTHLIKTRGQQVTLRCSPISGHKSVSWYQQVLGQGPQFIFQYYEKEERGRGNFPDRFSARQFPNYSSELNVNALLLGDSALYLCASSSSGWEQYFGPGTRLTVT.

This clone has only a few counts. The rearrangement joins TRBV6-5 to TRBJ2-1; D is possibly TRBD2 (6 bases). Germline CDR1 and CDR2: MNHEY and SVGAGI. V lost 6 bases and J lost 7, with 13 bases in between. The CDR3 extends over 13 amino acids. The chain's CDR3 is CASRLTSWNEQFF. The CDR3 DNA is TGTGCCAGCAGACTGACTAGTTGGAATGAGCAGTTCTTC.

The chain's CDR3 is CATSDLGGGPPDTQYF. In DNA, the CDR3 is TGTGCCACCAGTGATTTAGGGGGAGGGCCACCAGATACGCAGTATTTT. V is TRBV24-1 and J is TRBJ2-3, with D possibly being TRBD2 (7 bases). V lost 1 base, J lost 4 bases, and 14 bases lay in between. The CDR3 totals 16 residues. Germline lookup yields CDR1 KGHDR and CDR2 SFDVKD.

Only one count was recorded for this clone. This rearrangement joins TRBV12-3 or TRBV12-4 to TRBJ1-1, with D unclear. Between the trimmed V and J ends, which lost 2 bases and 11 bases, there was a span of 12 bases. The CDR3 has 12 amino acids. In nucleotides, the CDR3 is TGTGCCAGCAGTTTACCGAGCGTGGTGGCTTTCTTT. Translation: CASSLPSVVAFF.